These 6 T cell receptor beta chains came from one sample sequenced in a study of tumor-infiltrating lymphocytes in primary liver carcinoma. Germline DNA was also extracted, with blood RNA taken from unsorted whole blood. Constant-region priming of roughly 490 ng total RNA yielded TCR beta cDNA. Investigators got TCR beta libraries out of three nested multiplex PCR rounds, done with slightly modified ARM-PCR. The first two PCR rounds used TRBV1-TRBV30 forward primers with a C-beta reverse primer, about 10 cycles each. TCRdb re-derived calls from the multiplex PCR reads in MiXCR, one entry per CDR3 protein. The table has more than 150,000 distinct CDR3 sequences, about 60% seen once; the top ten hold around three quarters. Sequencing input: peripheral blood. These TCRs come from a middle-aged man with primary liver carcinoma and hepatitis B virus infection.

The V gene is TRBV5-1, the J gene TRBJ2-5; 7 nucleotides agree with TRBD2. The CDR3 runs 14 residues. Trimming took 4 bases from V and 3 from J; bases not matched to a gene: 6. The germline V gene has CDR1 SGHRS and CDR2 YFSETQ. The CDR3 protein is CASSEGGPKETQYF. As DNA, the CDR3 is TGCGCCAGCAGCGAGGGAGGGCCGAAAGAGACCCAGTACTTC.

Concerning this clonotype itself: This CDR3 is missing its conserved last phenylalanine or tryptophan, likely due to a read error. The DNA is omitted, as the CDR3 cannot be located on it reliably, and the CDR3 follows TCRdb's listing. The chain links TRBV11-2 to TRBJ2-7; TRBD2, the D gene given by the table, was not confirmed from the DNA. Germline V lookup: CDR1 SGHAT, CDR2 FQNNGV. The CDR3 has 14 residues if both end residues are counted. The CDR3 region is CASSRRLAPYEQYI.

This clonotype was observed once. V is TRBV13 and J is TRBJ2-2, with D unclear. Germline CDR1 and CDR2: PRHDT and FYEKMQ (reference sequence). The CDR3 spans 15 residues. V was cut by 4 bases and J by 4 bases, with 13 bases left in between. This CDR3 is CASSSVSASTGELFF. For the CDR3, the DNA is TGTGCCAGCAGCTCCGTCAGTGCGAGCACCGGGGAGCTGTTTTTT. Complete variable domain (other parts from reference TRBV13 and TRBJ2-2): AAGVIQSPRHLIKEKRETATLKCYPIPRHDTVYWYQQGPGQDPQFLISFYEKMQSDKGSIPDRFSAQQFSDYHSELNMSSLELGDSALYFCASSSVSASTGELFFGEGSRLTVL.

The gene calls are TRBV6-6 and TRBJ2-5; D might be TRBD2 (6 bases). CDR1 is MNHNY and CDR2 is SVGAGI in the germline V gene (reference sequence). The CDR3 covers 13 residues. V was trimmed by 4 bases and J by 11 bases, leaving 17 bases between them. The CDR3 sequence is CASSFGTLGTQYF. In DNA, the CDR3 is TGTGCCAGCAGTTTTGGGACTCTGGGGACGCAGTACTTC.

The V gene is TRBV4-1, the J gene TRBJ1-2; TRBD1 is a possible D gene (5 bases). V lost 0 bases and J lost 5, with 16 bases in between. The CDR3 consists of 16 residues. Germline assignment: CDR1 MGHRA and CDR2 YSYEKL. DNA of the CDR3: TGCGCCAGCAGCCAAGATTCCGGGACGGAACCTTATGGCTACACCTTC. This sequence encodes CASSQDSGTEPYGYTF.

CDR3 region: CASSDRGAGSEAFF. The CDR3 nucleotides read TGTGCCAGCAGTGACAGGGGTGCGGGATCTGAAGCTTTCTTT. The chain is built from TRBV6-5 and TRBJ1-1; 8 bases fit TRBD1. The CDR3 covers 14 residues. J gave up 6 bases and V 5 bases, and 8 bases lay outside the gene matches. Germline loops: CDR1 MNHEY, CDR2 SVGAGI.